What follows are 4 T cell receptor beta chains derived from one specimen sequenced in a study of molecular identifiers for immune sequencing clone quantification. TCRdb called the PCR reads again in MiXCR, with one record for every CDR3 protein. The sample lists just under 650,000 distinct CDR3 sequences; around 20% were seen once. Sequences were obtained from naive CD8+ T cells from blood, with Jurkat cell RNA spiked in. Subset here: FACS-sorted CD8+CD4-CCR7+CD45RA+ naive T cells. The receptors shown here come from a human donor in good health. Some libraries in this study had Jurkat cell RNA spiked in.

This chain uses TRBV14 with TRBJ2-7; D may correspond to TRBD1 or TRBD2 (6 bases each). V was trimmed by 0 bases and J by 6 bases, leaving 15 bases between them. CDR3 length equals 15 residues. Germline assignment: CDR1 SGHDN and CDR2 FVKESK. This chain's CDR3 is CASSQEVAGGREQYF. CDR3 nucleotide sequence: TGTGCCAGCAGCCAAGAGGTTGCTGGGGGGCGCGAGCAGTACTTC.

This chain links TRBV29-1 with TRBJ1-1; D gene ambiguous. V was clipped by 4 bases and J by 2 bases, with 14 bases between them. The germline V gene has CDR1 SQVTM and CDR2 ANQGSEA. The CDR3 is 14 amino acids. The CDR3 DNA reads TGCAGCGTTGCCTTATCCCACGGAAACACTGAAGCTTTCTTT. It translates to CSVALSHGNTEAFF. Supplemented by reference TRBV29-1 and TRBJ1-1, the full variable domain reads SAVISQKPSRDICQRGTSLTIQCQVDSQVTMMFWYRQQPGQSLTLIATANQGSEATYESGFVIDKFPISRPNLTFSTLTVSNMSPEDSSIYLCSVALSHGNTEAFFGQGTRLTVV.

This clonotype has just a few counts. The CDR3 spells CASSSPGGGGLGNEQFF. The DNA for the CDR3 is TGTGCCAGCAGCAGTCCGGGGGGGGGGGGGTTAGGGAATGAGCAGTTCTTC. The chain combines TRBV12-3 or TRBV12-4 with TRBJ2-1, with TRBD2 matching over 8 bases. The CDR3 contains 17 residues. With 6 bases clipped from V and 7 bases from J, the junction kept 17 bases outside the gene matches.

At least ten counts were recorded for this clonotype. V is TRBV28 and J is TRBJ1-1; no reliable D call. CDR1 MDHEN and CDR2 SYDVKM come from the germline V gene. Trimming took off 2 bases at V and 1 base at J, with 8 bases between the two ends. CDR3 length: 14 amino acids. The CDR3 region is CASSLRQSNTEAFF. The DNA for the CDR3 is TGTGCCAGCAGTTTAAGACAATCGAACACTGAAGCTTTCTTT.